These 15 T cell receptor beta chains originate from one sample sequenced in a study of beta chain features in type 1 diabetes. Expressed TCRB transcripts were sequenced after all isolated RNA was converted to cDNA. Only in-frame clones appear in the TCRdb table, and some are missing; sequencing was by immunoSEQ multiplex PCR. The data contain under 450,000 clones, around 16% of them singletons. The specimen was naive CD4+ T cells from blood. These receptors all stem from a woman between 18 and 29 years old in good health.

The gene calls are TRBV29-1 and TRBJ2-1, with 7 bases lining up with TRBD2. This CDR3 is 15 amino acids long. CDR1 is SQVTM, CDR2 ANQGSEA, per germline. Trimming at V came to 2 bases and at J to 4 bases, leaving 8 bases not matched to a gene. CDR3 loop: CSVELRGGLYNEQFF. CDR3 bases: TGCAGCGTTGAACTAAGGGGAGGGCTATACAATGAGCAGTTCTTC.

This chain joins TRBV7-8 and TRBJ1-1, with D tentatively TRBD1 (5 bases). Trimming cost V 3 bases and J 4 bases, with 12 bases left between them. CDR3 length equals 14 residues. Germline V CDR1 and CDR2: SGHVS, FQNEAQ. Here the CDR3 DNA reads TGTGCCAGCAGCTTTCGACGGGGGGGCACTGAAGCTTTCTTT. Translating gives CASSFRRGGTEAFF.

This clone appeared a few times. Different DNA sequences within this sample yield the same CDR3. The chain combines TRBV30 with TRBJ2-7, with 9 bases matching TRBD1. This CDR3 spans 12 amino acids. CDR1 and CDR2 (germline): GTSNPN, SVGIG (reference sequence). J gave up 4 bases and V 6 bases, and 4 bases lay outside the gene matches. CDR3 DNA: TGTGCCTGTTCACAGGGGGCTTACGAGCAGTACTTC. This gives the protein CACSQGAYEQYF.

CDR3 nucleotide sequence: TGTGCCAGCAGCAGGACTAGCGGGAGGATAGATACGCAGTATTTT. Encoded protein: CASSRTSGRIDTQYF. The chain joins TRBV2 to TRBJ2-3, with 14 bases fitting TRBD2. There are 15 residues in the CDR3. CDR1 SNHLY and CDR2 FYNNEI come from the germline V gene. Losses at the gene ends were 6 bases for V and 5 bases for J; bases not matched to a gene: 4.

The CDR3 nucleotides are TGTGCCAGCAGCCCGCGGGGGGGCAATGAGCAGTTCTTC. Translated, it gives CASSPRGGNEQFF. V and J are TRBV7-8 and TRBJ2-1, with 9 nucleotides matching TRBD2. Per the germline V gene, CDR1 is SGHVS and CDR2 is FQNEAQ. The CDR3 runs 13 residues. With V trimmed by 5 bases and J by 6 bases, 2 bases remained unmatched.

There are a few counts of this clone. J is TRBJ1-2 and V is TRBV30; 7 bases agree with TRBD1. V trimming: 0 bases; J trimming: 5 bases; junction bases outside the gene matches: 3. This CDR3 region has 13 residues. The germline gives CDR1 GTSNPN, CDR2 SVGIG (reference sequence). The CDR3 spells CAWSVGTEYGYTF. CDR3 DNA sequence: TGTGCCTGGAGTGTAGGGACAGAGTATGGCTACACCTTC.

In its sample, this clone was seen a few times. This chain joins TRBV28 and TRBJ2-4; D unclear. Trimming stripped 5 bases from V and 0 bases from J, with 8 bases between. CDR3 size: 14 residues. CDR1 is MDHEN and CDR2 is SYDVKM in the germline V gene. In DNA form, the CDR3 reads TGTGCCAGCAGTGTAACAGTAGCCAAAAACATTCAGTACTTC. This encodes CASSVTVAKNIQYF.

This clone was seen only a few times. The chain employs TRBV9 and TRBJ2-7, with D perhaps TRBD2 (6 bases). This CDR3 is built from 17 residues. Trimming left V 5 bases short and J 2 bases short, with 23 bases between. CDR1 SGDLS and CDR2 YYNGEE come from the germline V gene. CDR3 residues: CASSLDANRDFTYEQYF. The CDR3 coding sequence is TGTGCCAGCAGTTTAGACGCAAACCGGGACTTCACCTACGAGCAGTACTTC.

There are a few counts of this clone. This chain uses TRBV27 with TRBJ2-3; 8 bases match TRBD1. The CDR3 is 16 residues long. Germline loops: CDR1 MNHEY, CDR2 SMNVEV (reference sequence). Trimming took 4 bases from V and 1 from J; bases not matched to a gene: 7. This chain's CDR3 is CASSSFSTGGTDTQYF. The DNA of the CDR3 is TGTGCCAGCAGTTCCTTTTCGACAGGGGGCACAGATACGCAGTATTTT.

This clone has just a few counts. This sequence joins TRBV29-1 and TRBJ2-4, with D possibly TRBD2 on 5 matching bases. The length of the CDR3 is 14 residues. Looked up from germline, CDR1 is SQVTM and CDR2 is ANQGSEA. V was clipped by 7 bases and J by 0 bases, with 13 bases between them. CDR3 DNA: TGCAGCGCCCGAGGGTCCCTAGCCAAAAACATTCAGTACTTC. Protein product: CSARGSLAKNIQYF.

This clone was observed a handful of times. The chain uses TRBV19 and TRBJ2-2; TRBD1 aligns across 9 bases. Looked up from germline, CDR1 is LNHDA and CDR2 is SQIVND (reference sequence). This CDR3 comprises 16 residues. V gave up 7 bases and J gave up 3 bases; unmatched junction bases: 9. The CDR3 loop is CASNNRGLAYTGELFF. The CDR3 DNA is TGTGCCAGTAACAACAGGGGGCTTGCTTACACCGGGGAGCTGTTTTTT.

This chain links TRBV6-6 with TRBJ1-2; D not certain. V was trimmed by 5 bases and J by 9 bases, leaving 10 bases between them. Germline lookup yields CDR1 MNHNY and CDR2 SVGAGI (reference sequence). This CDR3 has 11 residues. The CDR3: CASSEMLRYTF. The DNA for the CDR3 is TGTGCCAGCAGTGAGATGCTACGCTACACCTTC.

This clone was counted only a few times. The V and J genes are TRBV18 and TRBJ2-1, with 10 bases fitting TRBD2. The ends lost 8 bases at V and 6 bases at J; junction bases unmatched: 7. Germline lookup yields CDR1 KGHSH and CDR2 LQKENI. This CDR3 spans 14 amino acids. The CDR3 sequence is CASAPGLAINEQFF. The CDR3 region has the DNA TGTGCCAGCGCCCCGGGACTAGCGATCAATGAGCAGTTCTTC.

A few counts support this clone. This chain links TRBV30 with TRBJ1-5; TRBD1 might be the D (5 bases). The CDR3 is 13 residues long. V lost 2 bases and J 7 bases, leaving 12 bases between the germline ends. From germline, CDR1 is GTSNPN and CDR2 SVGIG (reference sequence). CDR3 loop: CAWSWQGGQPQHF. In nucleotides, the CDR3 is TGTGCCTGGAGTTGGCAGGGAGGGCAGCCCCAGCATTTT.

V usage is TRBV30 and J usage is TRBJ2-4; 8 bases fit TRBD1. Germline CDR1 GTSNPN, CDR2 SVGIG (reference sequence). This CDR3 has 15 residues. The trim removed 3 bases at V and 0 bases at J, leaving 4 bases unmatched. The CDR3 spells CAWRDREKAKNIQYF. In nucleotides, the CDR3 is TGTGCCTGGAGGGACAGGGAGAAAGCCAAAAACATTCAGTACTTC.